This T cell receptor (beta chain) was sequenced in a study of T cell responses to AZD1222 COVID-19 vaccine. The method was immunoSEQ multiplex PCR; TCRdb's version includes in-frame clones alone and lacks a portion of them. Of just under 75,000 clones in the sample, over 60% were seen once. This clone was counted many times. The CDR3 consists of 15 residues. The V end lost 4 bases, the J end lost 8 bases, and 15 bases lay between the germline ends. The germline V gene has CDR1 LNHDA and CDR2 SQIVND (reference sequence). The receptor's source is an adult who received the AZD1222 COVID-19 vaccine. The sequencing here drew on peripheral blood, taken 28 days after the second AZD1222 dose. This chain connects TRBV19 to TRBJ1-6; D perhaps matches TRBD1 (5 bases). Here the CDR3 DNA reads TGTGCCAGTAGTAGGTCTGGGGGAACGGATTCACCCCTCCACTTT. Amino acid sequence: CASSRSGGTDSPLHF.